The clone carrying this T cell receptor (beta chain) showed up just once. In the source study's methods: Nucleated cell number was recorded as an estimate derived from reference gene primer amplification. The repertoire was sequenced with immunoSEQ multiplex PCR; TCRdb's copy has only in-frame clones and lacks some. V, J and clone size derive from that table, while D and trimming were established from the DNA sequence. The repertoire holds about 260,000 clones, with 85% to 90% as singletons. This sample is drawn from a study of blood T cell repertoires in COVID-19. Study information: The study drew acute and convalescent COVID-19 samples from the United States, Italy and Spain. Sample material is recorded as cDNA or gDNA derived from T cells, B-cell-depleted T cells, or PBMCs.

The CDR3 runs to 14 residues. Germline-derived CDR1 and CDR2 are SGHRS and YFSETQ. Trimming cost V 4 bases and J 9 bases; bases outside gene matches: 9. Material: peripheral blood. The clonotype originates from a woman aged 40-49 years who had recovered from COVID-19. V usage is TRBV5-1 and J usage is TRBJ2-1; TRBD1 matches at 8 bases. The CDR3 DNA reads TGCGCCAGCAGCCAGGGGGCGGTGTTCGGTGAGCAGTTCTTC. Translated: CASSQGAVFGEQFF.